This T cell receptor (beta chain) derives from a study of blood T cells in healthy people across ages. Whole-study findings and limits: Among long-lived donors, naive CD4+ cells were more numerous and diversity higher than in aged donors.

It was approximately 9 milliliters of peripheral blood that were drawn from each donor. Concerning this clonotype: The antigen remains undetermined.

Germline V gene sequence: CDR1 MGHRA, CDR2 YSYEKL. CDR3 length: 14 amino acids. The V end was cut by 7 bases, the J end by 3 bases, with 14 bases between. It was with a sample-barcoded 5' primer and a J-beta primer mix that a second PCR of about 6 to 12 cycles was run. TCRdb independently ran MiXCR on the 5' RACE reads; one entry per CDR3 protein. Counted here are just under 750,000 distinct CDR3 sequences, roughly 20% occurring once; the ten biggest clones make up 22%. This rearrangement joins TRBV4-1 to TRBJ2-3; perhaps D is TRBD1 or TRBD2 (6 bases each). The sequenced material came from blood. This TCR was recovered from a man in his 70s in good health. Here the CDR3 reads CASKRGAETDTQYF. In DNA, the CDR3 is TGCGCCAGCAAGAGGGGGGCAGAAACAGATACGCAGTATTTT.